This is a list of T cell receptor beta chains from one sample in a study of blood T cell repertoires in COVID-19. Assay used: immunoSEQ multiplex PCR; TCRdb lists only in-frame clones, some missing. The sample yields just over 250,000 clones, approximately 86% seen once. The sample consisted of peripheral blood. These receptors were collected from a man between 35 and 55 years old who had recovered from COVID-19. CDR3s include the opening cysteine and the closing phenylalanine or tryptophan. The order of the fields is CDR3 protein, J gene, V gene.

CASSSYGQGATEAFF | TRBJ1-1 | TRBV5-1
CASSQIRLAGDTGELFF | TRBJ2-2 | TRBV3-1/TRBV3-2
CASSLGDRVRFSEQFF | TRBJ2-1 | TRBV11-3
CASSLVQGAGEQYF | TRBJ2-7 | TRBV7-8
CASSSGGGGGYTF | TRBJ1-2 | TRBV6-5
CASSVSGDSNTEAFF | TRBJ1-1 | TRBV9
CASSSYTGELFF | TRBJ2-2 | TRBV7-2
CASSYSAGHYEQYF | TRBJ2-7 | TRBV6-2/TRBV6-3
CATGAGGEQFF | TRBJ2-1 | TRBV24-1
CASSYSGRNTGELFF | TRBJ2-2 | TRBV6-2/TRBV6-3
CASRRRDGTGELFF | TRBJ2-2 | TRBV6-6
CASTFGTSGGRWFF | TRBJ2-1 | TRBV3-1/TRBV3-2
CASSLRQGAHGYTF | TRBJ1-2 | TRBV7-8
CSPRWAGEQFF | TRBJ2-1 | TRBV29-1
CASSVRQGASTDTQYF | TRBJ2-3 | TRBV9
CASSFGNSPLHF | TRBJ1-6 | TRBV12-3/TRBV12-4
CASSSQRQGPRGNEQFF | TRBJ2-1 | TRBV5-1
CASSLLRQGRPLEQYF | TRBJ2-7 | TRBV5-1
CASSSGQASYGYTF | TRBJ1-2 | TRBV6-5
CAIRGTSGYEQYF | TRBJ2-7 | TRBV10-3
CASSLGFSGIYEQYF | TRBJ2-7 | TRBV7-2
CASRGGSYNEQFF | TRBJ2-1 | TRBV2
CASSQVPSGNSRRTGELFF | TRBJ2-2 | TRBV4-2
CASSMLGSSGSGANVLTF | TRBJ2-6 | TRBV19
CASSFPSGQGPSEQFF | TRBJ2-1 | TRBV27
CASGLLAGGPPETQYF | TRBJ2-5 | TRBV12-5
CAIWDSSLSTEAFF | TRBJ1-1 | TRBV5-3
CASSLRGGSGVNTGELFF | TRBJ2-2 | TRBV11-2
CASSLGQGIGEKLFF | TRBJ1-4 | TRBV7-9
CASSLVGREAGTGELFF | TRBJ2-2 | TRBV7-2
CAANIQGLNRLFF | TRBJ1-4 | TRBV30
CATSRESGSGNTIYF | TRBJ1-3 | TRBV15
CATSEPGPLAKNIQYF | TRBJ2-4 | TRBV15
CASSVGRTRGGYTF | TRBJ1-2 | TRBV19
CASSSGWDRDYEQYF | TRBJ2-7 | TRBV5-1
CASSLSGRATDTQYF | TRBJ2-3 | TRBV7-3
CASSDRGGGYTF | TRBJ1-2 | TRBV6-5
CASSYEASGPAYEQYF | TRBJ2-7 | TRBV6-5
CASSQLAGSYEQYF | TRBJ2-7 | TRBV4-1
CASSPNGGAGANVLTF | TRBJ2-6 | TRBV4-1
CASSPHRVAGAHPYEQYF | TRBJ2-7 | TRBV19
CSAPGGVAQYF | TRBJ2-3 | TRBV20-1
CSVRLGYEQYF | TRBJ2-7 | TRBV29-1
CASSHLGDRGRETQYF | TRBJ2-5 | TRBV3-1/TRBV3-2
CASSVGGPSTDTQYF | TRBJ2-3 | TRBV11-3
CASSLGASGINEQFF | TRBJ2-1 | TRBV5-4
CASSPAQGGEQYF | TRBJ2-7 | TRBV7-9
CASTLYNEQFF | TRBJ2-1 | TRBV2